This record covers a single T cell receptor (beta chain). Its antigen is as yet unknown. Other DNA sequences in the same sample also yield this CDR3. The PCR used 60 Vbeta and 13 Jbeta primers. In the original processing: It was a later analysis that counted 83 million or so unique TCR beta chains, of which roughly 11 million were shared. Sequenced by immunoSEQ multiplex PCR; TCRdb stores in-frame clones only, minus some. That table gives V, J and clone size, and the DNA gave D and trimming. The sample records roughly 190,000 clones, roughly 73% being singletons. The sample comes from a study of cytomegalovirus exposure and HLA in healthy donors. In the study overall: As released early, the data held about 85 million unique TCRs from HLA-typed donors. Study-level findings and limits: Sequencing likely generated an artifact that appeared as a cluster of highly shared sequence variants. For TCR beta chains, V- and J-gene trimming was later linked to a missense DCLRE1C variant.

The germline V gene has CDR1 SEHNR and CDR2 FQNEAQ (reference sequence). The CDR3 loop spans 15 amino acids. V was pared by 5 bases and J by 1 base, with 6 bases of the junction left unmatched. The sequence was obtained from a woman between 25 and 40 years old in good health and CMV-seronegative. This chain joins TRBV7-9 and TRBJ2-3, with 7 bases fitting TRBD2. Sequencing was done on a sample of PBMCs. The CDR3 bases are TGTGCCAGCAGCCTGGCGGGGAGGGGCACAGATACGCAGTATTTT. Its translation: CASSLAGRGTDTQYF.